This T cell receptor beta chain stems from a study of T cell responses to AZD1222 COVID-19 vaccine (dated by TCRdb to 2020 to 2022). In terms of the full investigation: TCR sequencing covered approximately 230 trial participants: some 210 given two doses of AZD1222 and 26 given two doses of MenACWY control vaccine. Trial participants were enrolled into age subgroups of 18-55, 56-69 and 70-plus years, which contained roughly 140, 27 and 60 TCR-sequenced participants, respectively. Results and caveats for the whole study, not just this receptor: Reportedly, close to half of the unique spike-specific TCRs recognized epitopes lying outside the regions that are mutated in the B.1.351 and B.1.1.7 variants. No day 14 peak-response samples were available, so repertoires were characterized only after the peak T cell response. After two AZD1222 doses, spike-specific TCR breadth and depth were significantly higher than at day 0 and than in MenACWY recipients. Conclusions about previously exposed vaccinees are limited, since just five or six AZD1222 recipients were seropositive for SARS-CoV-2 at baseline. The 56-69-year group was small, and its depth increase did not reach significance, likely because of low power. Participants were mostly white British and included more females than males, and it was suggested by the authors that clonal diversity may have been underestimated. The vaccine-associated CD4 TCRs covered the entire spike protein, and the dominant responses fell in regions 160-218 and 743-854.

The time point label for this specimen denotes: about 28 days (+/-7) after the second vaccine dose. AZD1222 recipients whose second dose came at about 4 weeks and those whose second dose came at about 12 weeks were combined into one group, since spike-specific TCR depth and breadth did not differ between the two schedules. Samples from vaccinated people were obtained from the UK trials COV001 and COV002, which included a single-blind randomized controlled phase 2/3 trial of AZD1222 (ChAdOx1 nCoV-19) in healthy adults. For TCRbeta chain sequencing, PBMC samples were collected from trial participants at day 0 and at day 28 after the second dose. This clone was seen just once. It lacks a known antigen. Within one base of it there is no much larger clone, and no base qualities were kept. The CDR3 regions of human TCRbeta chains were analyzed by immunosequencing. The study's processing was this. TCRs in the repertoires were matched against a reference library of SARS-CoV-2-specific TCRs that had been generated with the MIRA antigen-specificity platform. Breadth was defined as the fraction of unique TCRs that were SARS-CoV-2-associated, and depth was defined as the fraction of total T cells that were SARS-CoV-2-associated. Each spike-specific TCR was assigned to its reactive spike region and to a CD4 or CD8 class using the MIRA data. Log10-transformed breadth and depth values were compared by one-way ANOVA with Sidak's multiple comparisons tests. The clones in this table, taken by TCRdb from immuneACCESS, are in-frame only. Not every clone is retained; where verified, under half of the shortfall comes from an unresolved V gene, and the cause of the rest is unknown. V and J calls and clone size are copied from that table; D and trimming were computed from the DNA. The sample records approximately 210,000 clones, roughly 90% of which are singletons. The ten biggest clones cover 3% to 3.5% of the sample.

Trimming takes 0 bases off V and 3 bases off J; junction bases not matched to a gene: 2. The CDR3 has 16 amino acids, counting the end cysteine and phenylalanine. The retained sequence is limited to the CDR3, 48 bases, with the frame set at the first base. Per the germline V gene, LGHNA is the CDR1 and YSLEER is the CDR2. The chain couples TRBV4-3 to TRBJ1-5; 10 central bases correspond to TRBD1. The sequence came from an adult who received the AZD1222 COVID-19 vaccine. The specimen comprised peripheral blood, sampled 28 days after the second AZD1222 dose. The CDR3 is CASSQDGTGVNQPQHF. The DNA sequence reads TGCGCCAGCAGCCAAGATGGGACAGGGGTCAATCAGCCCCAGCATTTT.